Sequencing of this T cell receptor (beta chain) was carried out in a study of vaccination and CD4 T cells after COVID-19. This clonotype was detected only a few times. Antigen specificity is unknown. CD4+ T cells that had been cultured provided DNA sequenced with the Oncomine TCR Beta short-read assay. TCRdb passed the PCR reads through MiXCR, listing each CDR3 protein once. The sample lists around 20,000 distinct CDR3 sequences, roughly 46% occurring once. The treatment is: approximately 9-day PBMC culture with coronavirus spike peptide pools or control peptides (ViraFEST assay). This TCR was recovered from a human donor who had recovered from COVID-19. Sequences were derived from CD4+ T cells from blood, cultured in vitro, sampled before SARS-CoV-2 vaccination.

In DNA, the CDR3 is TGTGCCAGCAGTCAGGGTGCCTATGGCTACACCTTC. Protein sequence: CASSQGAYGYTF. The chain recombines TRBV28 with TRBJ1-2; TRBD1 might be the D (5 bases). Trimming stripped 5 bases from V and 4 bases from J, with 8 bases between. CDR1 and CDR2 (germline): MDHEN, SYDVKM. The length of the CDR3 is 12 residues.